This T cell receptor (beta chain) was sequenced for a study of T cell repertoires in ileal Crohn's disease. Study summary: At surgery, about 34% of patients smoked, with median disease duration roughly 7.2 years.

Study observations and caveats: Active smokers at surgery had more clonal expansions than non-smokers.

Sequencing used immunoSEQ multiplex PCR; TCRdb keeps in-frame clones, though not all of them. The table has some 15,000 clones, about 82% seen once. The CDR3 consists of 15 residues. V was clipped by 4 bases and J by 5 bases; unmatched bases: 9. The germline gives CDR1 LNHNV, CDR2 YYDKDF (reference sequence). The count of this clone is one. What it binds is not known. This receptor was identified in an adult with Crohn's disease. The sequenced sample was ileal tissue. V usage is TRBV15 and J usage is TRBJ2-5, with 8 bases identical to TRBD2. CDR3 amino acids: CATSTNPGLEETQYF. CDR3 nucleotide sequence: TGTGCCACCAGCACTAACCCGGGACTAGAGGAGACCCAGTACTTC.